This is a list of T cell receptor beta chains from one sample in a study of CD8 T cells in Susac syndrome. MiXCR, run by TCRdb on the immunoSEQ multiplex PCR reads, gives a single entry per CDR3 protein. The sample has 150,000 or so distinct CDR3 sequences, roughly 94% seen once. Sequencing used CD8+ T cells from PBMCs. Every receptor here comes from a human donor with multiple sclerosis. Each CDR3 is given with its conserved first and last residue. A D gene is named only where the DNA matches it firmly. The size field is filled for only some rows; it gives once, few, many or a size class.

j_call,v_call,clone_size,d_call,cdr3_nt,cdr3_aa
TRBJ1-1,TRBV30,.,.,TGTGCCTGGAAAGGGGCCCCGCGCTTTGAAGCTTTCTTT,CAWKGAPRFEAFF
TRBJ1-1,TRBV20-1,.,.,TGCAGTGCTAGAGATCCCCGGGACACTGGGGCTTTCTTT,CSARDPRDTGAFF
TRBJ2-7,TRBV18,.,.,TGTGCCAGCTCAGTGGAGGGGTTCGGGTCCTACGAGCAGTACTTC,CASSVEGFGSYEQYF
TRBJ2-2,TRBV29-1,.,TRBD1,TGCAGCGTTGGTGGTGGGACAGGGGTTAACACCGGGGAGCTGTTTTTT,CSVGGGTGVNTGELFF
TRBJ1-1,TRBV5-6,.,.,TGTGCCAGCAGCTTATATGGACCCATGAACACTGAAGCTTTCTTT,CASSLYGPMNTEAFF
TRBJ1-6,TRBV30,.,TRBD1,TGTGCCTGGAGGCCCACCCCGGGACAGCCCTATAATTCACCCCTCCACTTT,CAWRPTPGQPYNSPLHF
TRBJ2-5,TRBV28,.,.,TGTGCCAGCAGCCTCCCTGGGGGAGAGACCCAGTACTTC,CASSLPGGETQYF
TRBJ2-6,TRBV7-9,once,TRBD1,TGTGCCAGCAGCACCAAGGACAGGGGCCTCTCTGGGGCCAACGTCCTGACTTTC,CASSTKDRGLSGANVLTF
TRBJ1-6,TRBV28,.,.,TGTGCCAGCAGTTTTCCTGCCCCAGGGAACGATAATTCACCCCTCCACTTT,CASSFPAPGNDNSPLHF
TRBJ2-5,TRBV6-6,.,TRBD1,TGTGCCAGCAGTTACTCGATTCGGGACAGGCAAGAGACCCAGTACTTC,CASSYSIRDRQETQYF
TRBJ1-1,TRBV19,once,.,TGTGCCAGTAGTCCTAGACGGAGGAACACTGAAGCTTTCTTT,CASSPRRRNTEAFF
TRBJ2-1,TRBV15,once,.,TGTGCCACCAGCAGAGGTTCGGGGAATGAGCAGTTCTTC,CATSRGSGNEQFF
TRBJ2-7,TRBV3-1,.,.,TGTGCCAGCAGCCCGCGGACGGCCGTCCGGGACGAGCAGTACTTC,CASSPRTAVRDEQYF
TRBJ2-7,TRBV7-9,once,.,TGTGCCAGCAGCTTACTTTCCTGGGAGCAGTACTTC,CASSLLSWEQYF
TRBJ1-5,TRBV6-2/TRBV6-3,.,.,TGTGCCAGCAGTTCCCTTGAAAATCAGCCCCAGCATTTT,CASSSLENQPQHF
TRBJ1-1,TRBV15,.,TRBD1,TGTGCCACCAGCGGGACAGGGGACCGATTCTTT,CATSGTGDRFF
TRBJ2-7,TRBV20-1,.,.,TGCAGTGCTAGAGATAGACAGGTGAATCTTTACTACGAGCAGTACTTC,CSARDRQVNLYYEQYF
TRBJ2-7,TRBV9,.,.,TGTGCCAGCAGCGTGGGCGGTCTCACGGAGCCCTACGAGCAGTACTTC,CASSVGGLTEPYEQYF
TRBJ1-1,TRBV20-1,.,.,TGCAGTGCTAGAGATCTCGCAGGGAACACTGAAGCTTTCTTT,CSARDLAGNTEAFF
TRBJ1-6,TRBV7-9,.,TRBD1,TGTGCCAGCAGCCTTTCCCCCAGGGGGGATTCACCCCTCCACTTT,CASSLSPRGDSPLHF
TRBJ1-1,TRBV20-1,.,.,TGCAGTGCTAGAGAAGGCCGAGGAGCTTTCTTT,CSAREGRGAFF
TRBJ2-1,TRBV6-2/TRBV6-3,.,TRBD1,TGTGCCAGCAGCCCCGGCGACAGGGAGTACAATGAGCAGTTCTTC,CASSPGDREYNEQFF
TRBJ2-1,TRBV20-1,once,.,TGCAGTGCTAGAAGACTGGTTCAAAATGAGCAGTTCTTC,CSARRLVQNEQFF
TRBJ2-3,TRBV7-6,.,.,TGTGCCAGCAGCTCCTACAGCCTGGATACGCAGTATTTT,CASSSYSLDTQYF
TRBJ2-6,TRBV9,once,.,TGTGCCAGCAGCGCCCCGACGGGGCATGGGGCCAACGTCCTGACTTTC,CASSAPTGHGANVLTF
TRBJ1-1,TRBV21-1,.,.,TGTGCCAGCACCTTGCGCAGGGACAGGGGGAACACTGAAGCTTTCTTT,CASTLRRDRGNTEAFF
TRBJ2-6,TRBV20-1,once,.,TGCAGTGCATCTCCCCGCGAGGGCTCCAGCTCTGGGGCCAACGTCCTGACTTTC,CSASPREGSSSGANVLTF
TRBJ2-1,TRBV4-1,once,TRBD1,TGCGCCAGCAGCCCTTCGCCCCCGGGACAGGGGAACGATGAGCAGTTCTTC,CASSPSPPGQGNDEQFF
TRBJ2-1,TRBV7-9,.,TRBD2,TGTGCCAGCAGCGTCGTCAGCGGGGGTCTCTACAATGAGCAGTTCTTC,CASSVVSGGLYNEQFF
TRBJ2-5,TRBV29-1,.,TRBD1,TGCAGCGTTCCGGGGACAGGGTTTGAGACCCAGTACTTC,CSVPGTGFETQYF
TRBJ2-1,TRBV9,.,TRBD2,TGTGCCAGCGGTCGGTCCGGGGGGGAGCAGTTCTTC,CASGRSGGEQFF
TRBJ2-1,TRBV2,.,.,TGTGCCAGCGGGGGGTCCGAGCAGTTCTTC,CASGGSEQFF
TRBJ2-1,TRBV13,.,TRBD2,TGTGCCAGCAGCTTCAACCTAGCGGGTAGAAATGAGCAGTTCTTC,CASSFNLAGRNEQFF
TRBJ1-2,TRBV27,.,.,TGTGCCAGCAGTTCCGCGGGAATTTATGGCTACACCTTC,CASSSAGIYGYTF
TRBJ2-3,TRBV20-1,.,TRBD1,TGCAGTGCGTGGGGACAGTTAGTTAGCACAGATACGCAGTATTTT,CSAWGQLVSTDTQYF
TRBJ2-1,TRBV12-3/TRBV12-4,.,TRBD1,TGTGCCAGCAGTTCCGGGACAGGTCGGTACAATGAGCAGTTCTTC,CASSSGTGRYNEQFF
TRBJ2-3,TRBV30,.,TRBD1,TGTGCCTGGAGCACCGGGACAGCGAGGCTCCGGTGGTATTTT,CAWSTGTARLRWYF
TRBJ1-1,TRBV29-1,.,.,TGCAGCGCTCGGGGGGGGCTCCCCGGGATCGGCACTGAAGCTTTCTTT,CSARGGLPGIGTEAFF
TRBJ1-2,TRBV20-1,.,.,TGCAGTGCTAGACCGCAACAGGACCCTTCTAACTATGGCTACACCTTC,CSARPQQDPSNYGYTF
TRBJ2-3,TRBV9,.,TRBD2,TGTGCCAGCTCAAGAGATGGGACTAGGGGCGATACGCAGTATTTT,CASSRDGTRGDTQYF
TRBJ2-7,TRBV30,.,.,TGTGCCTGCCTTACAGGATACTCCTACGAGCAGTACTTC,CACLTGYSYEQYF
TRBJ1-2,TRBV27,.,.,TGTGCCAGCAGCCCCGGGGCCGTCTATGGCTACACCTTC,CASSPGAVYGYTF
TRBJ1-6,TRBV7-2,.,TRBD1,TGTGCCAGCAGCCGGCAATTTACGGGACAGTCTGCCAATTCACCCCTCCACTTT,CASSRQFTGQSANSPLHF
TRBJ1-2,TRBV7-9,.,.,TGTGCCAGCGCGACAAGGAGGGACGGCTACACCTTC,CASATRRDGYTF
TRBJ2-7,TRBV6-1,once,.,TGTGCCAGCAGCTGGACTATCGAGCAGTACTTC,CASSWTIEQYF
TRBJ1-1,TRBV18,.,TRBD1,TGTGCCAGCTCACTCTCGGACAGGAGAGGGTCTGAAGCTTTCTTT,CASSLSDRRGSEAFF
TRBJ2-3,TRBV7-8,.,.,TGTGCCAGCAGCGAGTTCCTGGGGAGCGCAGATACGCAGTATTTT,CASSEFLGSADTQYF
TRBJ2-7,TRBV24-1,.,TRBD1,TGTGCCACCAGTGAGGCCGGGACAGCCTACGAGCAGTACTTC,CATSEAGTAYEQYF
TRBJ2-6,TRBV9,few,.,TGTGCCAGCAGCGTAGATGGGGTCGGGGCCAACGTCCTGACTTTC,CASSVDGVGANVLTF
TRBJ1-2,TRBV13,.,.,TGTGCCAGCAGCCACGATCAACGGGGGGGTGTTGGCTACACCTTC,CASSHDQRGGVGYTF
TRBJ2-5,TRBV7-8,.,.,TGTGCCAGCAGCTTTCCACAAGAGACCCAGTACTTC,CASSFPQETQYF
TRBJ2-3,TRBV4-1,.,.,TGCGCCAGCAGCCAAGGAGGTAGCGTGAGGAAAGATACGCAGTATTTT,CASSQGGSVRKDTQYF
TRBJ2-1,TRBV5-1,.,TRBD1,TGCGCCAGCAGCTTGGCCGGGACAGGGGCTCGGGGTGAGCAGTTCTTC,CASSLAGTGARGEQFF